Sequencing of this T cell receptor beta chain was carried out in a study of T cell responses to AZD1222 COVID-19 vaccine (dated by TCRdb to about 2021). Regarding the complete study: AZD1222 recipients with second doses at about 4 weeks or about 12 weeks were pooled, because spike-specific TCR depth and breadth did not differ between schedules. Enrollment into the trials was organized by age into subgroups of 18-55, 56-69 and 70-plus years, and those subgroups contained roughly 150, 30 and 60 TCR-sequenced participants, respectively. TCR sequencing covered more than 230 trial participants: 200 to 210 given two doses of AZD1222 and 26 given two doses of MenACWY control vaccine.

This sample's time point label indicates: baseline before first vaccination. Samples from vaccinated people were obtained from the UK trials COV001 and COV002, which included a single-blind randomized controlled phase 2/3 trial of AZD1222 (ChAdOx1 nCoV-19) in healthy adults. For TCRbeta chain sequencing, PBMC samples were collected from trial participants at day 0 and at day 28 after the second dose. Overall study results and their limits: Nearly half of unique spike-specific TCRs reportedly recognized epitopes outside regions mutated in the B.1.351 and B.1.1.7 variants. The 56-69-year group was small, and its depth increase did not reach significance, likely because of low power. Most participants were white British and females outnumbered males, and the authors suggested that clonal diversity may have been underestimated. A significant rise in spike-specific TCR breadth and depth was observed after two AZD1222 doses relative to day 0 and relative to MenACWY recipients. The whole spike protein was spanned by vaccine-associated CD4 TCRs, and dominant responses were seen in regions 160-218 and 743-854. Only five to seven AZD1222 recipients were SARS-CoV-2 seropositive at baseline, limiting conclusions about previously exposed vaccinees. No day 14 peak-response samples were available, so repertoires were characterized only after the peak T cell response.

On this clone: This clone's antigen is unknown. No per-base quality is available; no much larger clone lies one base away.

From its cysteine to its phenylalanine, the CDR3 spans 17 amino acids. Here the CDR3 DNA is all that survives: 51 bases in frame from base 1. Via the germline V gene (reference sequence), CDR1 is SEHNR and CDR2 FQNEAQ. V and J are trimmed by 3 bases and 8 bases, and the gene matches miss 16 bases of the junction. The CDR3 regions of human TCRbeta chains were subjected to immunosequencing. As for the authors' bioinformatics: Repertoire TCRs were matched against a reference library of SARS-CoV-2-specific TCRs generated with the MIRA antigen-specificity platform. Breadth was defined as the fraction of unique TCRs that were SARS-CoV-2-associated, and depth was defined as the fraction of total T cells that were SARS-CoV-2-associated. Using the MIRA data, every spike-specific TCR was mapped to the spike region that the TCR reacted to and assigned to either a CD4 or a CD8 class. Log10-transformed breadth and depth values were compared by one-way ANOVA with Sidak's multiple comparisons tests. Not all clones reach the TCRdb copy of this immuneACCESS table, which keeps in-frame sequences only. Checked studies attribute under half of the gap to unresolved V genes and leave the rest unexplained. V, J and clone size reflect that table, while D and trimming were determined from the DNA. This sample is represented by some 150,000 clones; about nine tenths of them were singletons. The ten largest clones add up to around 18% of the sample.

This material consisted of peripheral blood, taken on day 0 of AZD1222 vaccination. The chain links TRBV7-9 with TRBJ1-2, and 9 junctional nucleotides match TRBD1. This clonotype was sampled from an adult in good health. The CDR3 in this case is CASSFGSGTGSLGGYTF. The DNA sequence is given as TGTGCCAGCAGCTTCGGCTCAGGGACAGGGAGCCTTGGGGGCTACACCTTC.